These 14 T cell receptor beta chains originate from one sample sequenced in a study of CD8 T cells in ankylosing spondylitis. TCRdb reanalysed the 5' RACE reads using MiXCR and keeps one entry per CDR3 protein. The repertoire holds approximately 260,000 distinct CDR3 sequences, with roughly 8.6% as singletons. Sequencing was done on a sample of blood, either unsorted or a sorted T cell fraction (not recorded which). The receptor set was obtained from a male donor with ankylosing spondylitis or in good health (not recorded which).

Comments on this clonotype: It may be a read error: a sequence one base away is much more abundant. The genes are TRBV20-1 and TRBJ2-5; D could derive from TRBD1 or TRBD2 (6 bases each). CDR3 length: 12 residues. Germline V gene data show CDR1 as DFQATT and CDR2 as SNEGSKA (reference sequence). Written as DNA, the CDR3 is TGCAGTGCTCGCGGAGGGGGAGAGACCCAGAACTTC. Translating gives CSARGGGETQNF.

This clonotype came up many times. V is TRBV7-2 and J is TRBJ2-3; no reliable D call. The CDR3 extends over 14 amino acids. CDR1 and CDR2 (germline): SGHTA, FQGNSA. V was pared by 1 base and J by 6 bases, with 11 bases between. The CDR3 DNA reads TGTGCCAGCAGCTTAGGACAACGTGTGGATACGCAGTATTTT. Translated, it gives CASSLGQRVDTQYF. Looking up the rest from reference TRBV7-2 and TRBJ2-3 gives the full variable domain: GAGVSQSPSNKVTEKGKDVELRCDPISGHTALYWYRQSLGQGLEFLIYFQGNSAPDKSGLPSDRFSAERTGGSVSTLTIQRTQQEDSAVYLCASSLGQRVDTQYFGPGTRLTVL.

This clonotype was seen at least ten times. V gene TRBV15 combines with J gene TRBJ1-3; no clear D gene. The CDR3 has 12 residues. Germline-derived CDR1 and CDR2 are LNHNV and YYDKDF (reference sequence). Trimming cost V 3 bases and J 5 bases, with 5 bases left between them. CDR3 in amino acids: CATSRDRNTIYF. DNA of the CDR3: TGTGCCACCAGCAGGGACCGAAACACCATATATTTT.

This clonotype was observed a few times. A much larger clone lies one base from this, so it may be a read error. V is TRBV12-3 or TRBV12-4 and J is TRBJ1-2, with D unclear. The CDR3 length is 13 residues. CDR3 bases: TGTGCCAGCAGCCCCTTTAAAGAGGATGGCTACCCCTTC. Amino acid sequence: CASSPFKEDGYPF.

As to this clonotype: The junction departs from the called germline gene at one end, perhaps through a read error. The CDR3 reads CAGRVNPEAFF. The CDR3 coding sequence is TGTGCGGGCCGAGTGAACCCTGAAGCTTTCTTT. The rearrangement links TRBV24-1 to TRBJ1-1; D is unresolved. This CDR3 is built from 11 residues. Germline V lookup: CDR1 KGHDR, CDR2 SFDVKD.

The table lists this clonotype with a few counts. This rearrangement joins TRBV19 to TRBJ2-2; D is ambiguous. V shed 7 bases and J shed 4 bases, with 16 bases lying between them. The CDR3 totals 15 residues. Germline loops: CDR1 LNHDA, CDR2 SQIVND (reference sequence). The CDR3 spells CASTISFRATGELFF. As DNA, the CDR3 is TGTGCCAGTACCATCAGCTTTCGGGCCACCGGGGAGCTGTTTTTT.

This clonotype was found many times. The rearrangement joins TRBV11-3 to TRBJ1-2; D unresolved. The CDR3 extends over 13 amino acids. V lost 3 bases and J lost 0, with 5 bases in between. CDR1 and CDR2 (germline): SGHNT, YENEEA. The CDR3 here is CASSLTTNYGYTF. The CDR3 DNA sequence: TGTGCCAGCAGCTTGACAACTAACTATGGCTACACCTTC.

This clonotype was observed many times. This sequence joins TRBV29-1 and TRBJ1-2; 9 nucleotides agree with TRBD1. CDR1 SQVTM and CDR2 ANQGSEA come from the germline V gene. There are 14 residues in the CDR3. The trim removed 3 bases at V and 7 bases at J, leaving 9 bases unmatched. CDR3 protein: CSVEGQGGSVGYTF. In DNA form, the CDR3 reads TGCAGCGTTGAGGGACAGGGTGGAAGCGTTGGCTACACCTTC.

This clonotype has ten or more counts. The gene calls are TRBV7-9 and TRBJ2-1, with TRBD2 identical over 8 bases. The CDR3 length is 14 residues. V shed 8 bases, J shed 5 bases, and the junction held 8 bases outside the gene matches. CDR1 is SEHNR, CDR2 FQNEAQ, per germline (reference sequence). CDR3 nucleotide sequence: TGTGCCAGCGGCCCGGGAGGGCCGAACAATGAGCAGTTCTTC. Its protein is CASGPGGPNNEQFF.

This clonotype has at least ten counts. The chain uses TRBV3-1 and TRBJ2-1; the D gene is possibly TRBD2 (6 bases). From germline, CDR1 is LGHDT and CDR2 YNNKEL (reference sequence). The CDR3 has 15 residues. Trimming took 2 bases from V and 8 from J, leaving 16 bases between them. The DNA for the CDR3 is TGTGCCAGCAGCCAACCCCCCCGGGACTCCCATGAGCAGTTCTTC. Protein sequence: CASSQPPRDSHEQFF.

This clonotype was counted ten times or more. Written as DNA, the CDR3 is TGTGCCAGCAGTTCCAGGGGGCAGATGACCTACAATGAGCAGTTCTTC. The encoded protein is CASSSRGQMTYNEQFF. V is TRBV12-3 or TRBV12-4 and J is TRBJ2-1; 8 bases are a match to TRBD1. V lost 4 bases and J lost 2; bases outside the gene matches: 7. The length of the CDR3 is 16 residues.

The chain recombines TRBV20-1 with TRBJ1-2; tentative D call: TRBD1 (6 bases). There are 16 residues in the CDR3. Germline loops: CDR1 DFQATT, CDR2 SNEGSKA (reference sequence). Trimming took off 1 base at V and 4 bases at J, with 19 bases between the two ends. CDR3 DNA sequence: TGCAGTGCTAGAGGAACGGGGACATATGATCCCTATGGCTACACCTTC. Translating it yields CSARGTGTYDPYGYTF.

The chain couples TRBV20-1 to TRBJ2-1, with TRBD1 matching over 9 bases. J gave up 2 bases and V 3 bases, and 5 bases lay outside the gene matches. This CDR3 comprises 15 residues. Germline CDR1 is DFQATT and CDR2 is SNEGSKA (reference sequence). The CDR3, as DNA: TGCAGTGCTAGTAGGGACAGGGAGACCTACAATGAGCAGTTCTTC. Translation: CSASRDRETYNEQFF.

This clonotype was observed at least ten times. The gene calls are TRBV10-3 and TRBJ2-3; maybe TRBD2 (5 bases). The CDR3 is 16 amino acids. V was clipped by 2 bases and J by 3 bases, with 15 bases between them. Per germline, CDR1 ENHRY and CDR2 SYGVKD. CDR3 in DNA: TGTGCCATCAGTGAGCCCTCACTAGTTCAGACAGATACGCAGTATTTT. It is translated as CAISEPSLVQTDTQYF.